These 20 T cell receptor beta chains share one sample of origin, sequenced in a study of T cells after somatic rescue of genetic block. Using immunoSEQ multiplex PCR, the repertoire was profiled, and TCRdb retains in-frame clones only, with some absent. The table has approximately 71,000 clones, roughly 92% seen once. The specimen was peripheral blood mononuclear cells (PBMCs). The receptors were sampled from a man between 40 and 49 years old.

J is TRBJ1-1 and V is TRBV7-9, with 10 bases fitting TRBD1. The CDR3 is made up of 17 amino acids. J was trimmed by 0 bases and V by 4 bases; bases with no gene match: 8. CDR1 and CDR2 from the germline V gene are SEHNR and FQNEAQ (reference sequence). Written as DNA, the CDR3 is TGTGCCAGCAGCTCCCGGGACAGGGGCCACTTGAACACTGAAGCTTTCTTT. This gives the protein CASSSRDRGHLNTEAFF.

The V and J genes are TRBV4-1 and TRBJ2-3, with 11 bases that match TRBD1. Germline trimming cut 4 bases from V and 1 base from J; bases unmatched to any gene: 4. The CDR3 is 16 residues long. The V gene's germline CDR1 is MGHRA and CDR2 YSYEKL. CDR3 amino acids: CASSLGQGAGTDTQYF. CDR3 nucleotides: TGCGCCAGCAGCCTAGGACAGGGGGCAGGCACAGATACGCAGTATTTT.

This rearrangement joins TRBV11-1 to TRBJ1-3, with 7 bases fitting TRBD1. Trimming cost V 5 bases and J 4 bases; bases outside gene matches: 8. This CDR3 region has 15 residues. Germline V gene lookup returns CDR1 SGHAT and CDR2 FQDESV (reference sequence). CDR3 residues: CASSPIGQEGNTIYF. The CDR3 nucleotides read TGTGCCAGCAGCCCGATCGGACAGGAAGGAAACACCATATATTTT.

The chain employs TRBV29-1 and TRBJ2-7; D possibly corresponds to TRBD2 (6 bases). CDR3 size: 13 residues. Germline CDR1 and CDR2: SQVTM and ANQGSEA. Trimming took off 6 bases at V and 1 base at J, with 13 bases between the two ends. CDR3 region: CSVGPGASYEQYF. DNA for the CDR3: TGCAGCGTGGGGCCGGGAGCTTCCTACGAGCAGTACTTC.

The rearrangement uses TRBV11-2 and TRBJ2-5; D ambiguous. This CDR3 is built from 11 residues. Germline values: CDR1 SGHAT, CDR2 FQNNGV. Trimming took off 5 bases at V and 3 bases at J, with 4 bases between the two ends. The CDR3 here is CASSPKETQYF. The DNA of the CDR3 is TGTGCCAGCAGCCCAAAAGAGACCCAGTACTTC. Full variable domain (rest looked up from reference TRBV11-2 and TRBJ2-5): EAGVAQSPRYKIIEKRQSVAFWCNPISGHATLYWYQQILGQGPKLLIQFQNNGVVDDSQLPKDRFSAERLKGVDSTLKIQPAKLEDSAVYLCASSPKETQYFGPGTRLLVL.

J is TRBJ2-1 and V is TRBV5-4; 7 nucleotides align to TRBD1. Germline V lookup: CDR1 SGHNT, CDR2 YYREEE (reference sequence). The CDR3 totals 15 residues. Unmatched junction bases numbered 3, after V lost 0 bases and J lost 3 bases. The CDR3 loop reads CASSLGHRGYNEQFF. The CDR3 bases are TGTGCCAGCAGCTTGGGGCACAGGGGCTACAATGAGCAGTTCTTC.

The chain couples TRBV9 to TRBJ2-3; 7 bases are shared with TRBD2. This CDR3 contains 16 residues. The ends lost 1 base at V and 0 bases at J; junction bases unmatched: 5. The V gene's germline CDR1 is SGDLS and CDR2 YYNGEE. The CDR3 region has the DNA TGTGCCAGCAGCGTAAGGCGGGAGACGAGCACAGATACGCAGTATTTT. This encodes CASSVRRETSTDTQYF.

The chain carries TRBV27 and TRBJ1-2; perhaps TRBD1 as D (5 bases). V was shortened by 5 bases and J by 3 bases, with 10 bases between the two germline ends. Germline assignment: CDR1 MNHEY and CDR2 SMNVEV (reference sequence). The CDR3 spans 13 residues. Here the CDR3 DNA reads TGTGCCAGCAGTAGACAGTGGGACTATGGCTACACCTTC. Its translation is CASSRQWDYGYTF.

The chain employs TRBV2 and TRBJ2-2; perhaps TRBD1 as D (5 bases). Germline CDR1 SNHLY, CDR2 FYNNEI. V lost 5 bases to trimming and J lost 5 bases, with 9 bases between them. CDR3 size: 13 residues. CDR3 protein: CASSSRGTGELFF. In nucleotides, the CDR3 is TGTGCCAGCAGTTCTAGGGGTACCGGGGAGCTGTTTTTT. Supplemented by reference TRBV2 and TRBJ2-2, the full variable domain reads EPEVTQTPSHQVTQMGQEVILRCVPISNHLYFYWYRQILGQKVEFLVSFYNNEISEKSEIFDDQFSVERPDGSNFTLKIRSTKLEDSAMYFCASSSRGTGELFFGEGSRLTVL.

The chain is built from TRBV27 and TRBJ2-1, with a possible D match to TRBD2 (5 bases). In germline, CDR1 is MNHEY, CDR2 SMNVEV (reference sequence). The CDR3 consists of 14 residues. V dropped 4 bases and J dropped 7 bases, with 14 bases sitting between them. Here the CDR3 reads CASSSTPGLNEQFF. The CDR3 DNA follows: TGTGCCAGCAGTTCGACGCCGGGATTGAATGAGCAGTTCTTC.

The rearrangement links TRBV14 to TRBJ2-3; 8 bases agree with TRBD1. This CDR3 is built from 15 residues. Germline V gene sequence: CDR1 SGHDN, CDR2 FVKESK. The junction had 6 bases not matched to a gene; V was cut back by 4 bases and J by 3 bases. The CDR3 region is CASSRQGIRTDTQYF. The CDR3 DNA is TGTGCCAGCAGCCGACAGGGGATAAGGACAGATACGCAGTATTTT.

This sequence joins TRBV11-3 and TRBJ2-1; 7 bases agree with TRBD2. In germline, CDR1 is SGHNT, CDR2 YENEEA. Trimming took 5 bases from V and 7 from J; bases not matched to a gene: 2. The CDR3 is 12 residues long. CDR3 protein: CASSGRGNEQFF. The CDR3 DNA reads as TGTGCCAGCAGCGGGAGGGGTAATGAGCAGTTCTTC.

The rearrangement uses TRBV27 and TRBJ1-1; 9 bases match TRBD1. V dropped 6 bases and J dropped 3; count of bases not matched to a gene: 8. Germline V gene sequence: CDR1 MNHEY, CDR2 SMNVEV (reference sequence). This CDR3 has 15 residues. CDR3: CASRQSTGGHTEAFF. The CDR3 DNA reads TGTGCCAGCAGGCAGTCGACAGGGGGGCACACTGAAGCTTTCTTT.

This sequence joins TRBV6-1 and TRBJ1-6; the D gene is possibly TRBD1 (5 bases). This CDR3 spans 15 amino acids. Trimming cost V 6 bases and J 5 bases, with 14 bases left between them. In germline, CDR1 is MNHNS, CDR2 SASEGT. The CDR3 bases are TGTGCCAGCAGCCTGACAGCGGATAATAATTCACCCCTCCACTTT. Translation gives CASSLTADNNSPLHF.

The chain carries TRBV18 and TRBJ2-5; 15 bases agree with TRBD2. With 4 bases clipped from V and 2 bases from J, the junction kept 2 bases outside the gene matches. This CDR3 spans 16 amino acids. Germline values: CDR1 KGHSH, CDR2 LQKENI. This chain's CDR3 is CASSQGLAGGQETQYF. The CDR3 region has the DNA TGTGCCAGCTCACAAGGACTAGCGGGAGGGCAAGAGACCCAGTACTTC.

The rearrangement uses TRBV29-1 and TRBJ2-1; 10 nucleotides align to TRBD2. Germline V gene data show CDR1 as SQVTM and CDR2 as ANQGSEA. This CDR3 spans 13 amino acids. V was pared by 6 bases and J by 4 bases, with 3 bases of the junction left unmatched. The CDR3 bases are TGCAGCGTCCTAGCGGGGGATTACAATGAGCAGTTCTTC. This encodes CSVLAGDYNEQFF.

The count of this clone is one. The rearrangement joins TRBV6-5 to TRBJ1-2; D is perhaps TRBD1 (5 bases). V was pared by 7 bases and J by 8 bases, with 17 bases between. The CDR3 has 13 residues. Per the germline V gene, CDR1 is MNHEY and CDR2 is SVGAGI. Here the CDR3 DNA reads TGTGCCAGCACCAGAGGAGGGGCGCGGGGCTACACCTTC. As protein: CASTRGGARGYTF.

The chain combines TRBV30 with TRBJ1-4; D is unclear. With 0 bases removed from V and 6 bases from J, the gap between germline ends came to 20 bases. This CDR3 comprises 17 residues. Germline V gene sequence: CDR1 GTSNPN, CDR2 SVGIG (reference sequence). In nucleotides, the CDR3 is TGTGCCTGGAGTGTAGGCCCGGTTACCTGGGATGATGAAAAACTGTTTTTT. Its protein is CAWSVGPVTWDDEKLFF.

The CDR3 DNA sequence: TGTGCCAGCAGTGAGGGGACAGTTTGGGCTGTGGGATTGGACACTGAAGCTTTCTTT. Translating it yields CASSEGTVWAVGLDTEAFF. The chain joins TRBV2 to TRBJ1-1, with 7 bases fitting TRBD1. The CDR3 runs 19 residues. The germline V gene has CDR1 SNHLY and CDR2 FYNNEI. V was clipped by 3 bases and J by 3 bases; unmatched bases: 19.

The chain joins TRBV18 to TRBJ1-2, with TRBD1 matching 7 bases. Trimming took 2 bases from V and 4 from J; bases not matched to a gene: 16. CDR1 and CDR2 (germline): KGHSH, LQKENI. The CDR3 runs 18 residues. CDR3 sequence: CASSPSTRTGGFSYGYTF. In DNA, the CDR3 is TGTGCCAGCTCACCATCAACTCGGACAGGCGGCTTCAGCTATGGCTACACCTTC.